The next 10 T cell receptor beta chains were all read from a single sample in a study of a mutant IDH1 vaccine in newly diagnosed glioma. Which antigens these TCRs recognize remains unknown. Libraries were prepared by immunoSEQ multiplex PCR; TCRdb keeps only in-frame clonotypes and omits some of them. The sample has about 54,000 clones; about 81% are singletons. Time point reported: week 5, during vaccination. It was 300 ug of mutant IDH1 20-mer peptide that made up each vaccine dose, given with topical imiquimod. Here the sequenced sample was PBMCs, taken from a glioma patient whose treatment included an IDH1 peptide vaccine. These receptors originate from a man aged 30 to 45 with glioma.

This sequence joins TRBV5-1 and TRBJ1-1, with unresolved D. The V gene's germline CDR1 is SGHRS and CDR2 YFSETQ. The V end lost 5 bases, the J end lost 1 base, and 6 bases lay between the germline ends. CDR3 size: 12 residues. This chain's CDR3 is CASRYQNTEAFF. CDR3 bases: TGCGCCAGCAGGTACCAGAACACTGAAGCTTTCTTT.

The chain joins TRBV6-5 to TRBJ1-1; D is perhaps TRBD1 (6 bases). The CDR3 consists of 12 residues. The germline V gene encodes CDR1 MNHEY and CDR2 SVGAGI. V was clipped by 4 bases and J by 11 bases, with 14 bases between them. CDR3 coding DNA: TGTGCCAGCAGTTCAGAGGGGGGGCCCGCTTTCTTT. Translated, it gives CASSSEGGPAFF.

V and J are TRBV7-8 and TRBJ1-2; 12 nucleotides line up with TRBD1. The V segment lost 2 bases and the J segment 6 bases; nucleotides outside the gene matches: 4. Germline CDR1 SGHVS, CDR2 FQNEAQ. The CDR3 runs 15 residues. Here the CDR3 reads CASSLRGQGAHGYTF. Here the CDR3 DNA reads TGTGCCAGCAGCTTACGGGGACAGGGGGCGCATGGCTACACCTTC. Full variable domain (outside the CDR3, taken from reference TRBV7-8 and TRBJ1-2): GAGVSQSPRYKVAKRGQDVALRCDPISGHVSLFWYQQALGQGPEFLTYFQNEAQLDKSGLPSDRFFAERPEGSVSTLKIQRTQQEDSAVYLCASSLRGQGAHGYTFGSGTRLTVV.

J is TRBJ1-6 and V is TRBV5-6; 8 bases agree with TRBD1. The CDR3 length is 14 residues. Losses at the gene ends were 5 bases for V and 7 bases for J; bases not matched to a gene: 5. The germline V gene encodes CDR1 SGHDT and CDR2 YYEEEE. The CDR3 DNA sequence: TGTGCCAGCAGACAGGGGGACTTAAATTCACCCCTCCACTTT. Encoded protein: CASRQGDLNSPLHF.

In its sample, this clone was seen once. The genes are TRBV5-5 and TRBJ2-7, with unresolved D. CDR1 is SGHKS, CDR2 YYEKEE, per germline (reference sequence). The CDR3 totals 12 residues. Trimming stripped 0 bases from V and 6 bases from J, with 7 bases between. The CDR3 protein is CASSLETPEQYF. In DNA form, the CDR3 reads TGTGCCAGCAGCTTGGAGACTCCCGAGCAGTACTTC.

J is TRBJ2-3 and V is TRBV6-1; tentatively, D is TRBD1 (5 bases). The V and J ends lost 2 bases and 4 bases respectively, with 13 bases between them. From germline, CDR1 is MNHNS and CDR2 SASEGT. This CDR3 spans 15 amino acids. The CDR3 region has the DNA TGTGCCAGCAGTGAATTTAGGGGTGGCCCAGATACGCAGTATTTT. Translated, it gives CASSEFRGGPDTQYF.

J is TRBJ2-7 and V is TRBV10-1; the D is unclear. The CDR3 has 15 residues. The V end lost 1 base, the J end lost 2 bases, and 12 bases lay between the germline ends. Germline loops: CDR1 WNHNN, CDR2 SYGVQD (reference sequence). The CDR3 here is CASSEWAERPYEQYF. The DNA of the CDR3 is TGCGCCAGCAGTGAGTGGGCAGAGAGGCCCTACGAGCAGTACTTC.

The rearrangement uses TRBV11-2 and TRBJ1-1; possibly TRBD1 for D (5 bases). V lost 2 bases to trimming and J lost 2 bases, with 12 bases between them. Looked up from germline, CDR1 is SGHAT and CDR2 is FQNNGV. This CDR3 region has 15 residues. The CDR3 region is CASSLSQGGNTEAFF. Written as DNA, the CDR3 is TGTGCCAGCAGCTTATCCCAGGGCGGAAACACTGAAGCTTTCTTT.

The chain couples TRBV5-4 to TRBJ1-2; possible D gene TRBD1, 6 bases. Trimming removed 3 bases at V and 2 bases at J, with 14 bases between. CDR3 size: 15 residues. Germline values: CDR1 SGHNT, CDR2 YYREEE (reference sequence). The CDR3 DNA follows: TGTGCCAGCAGCTCAACAGGGATAACCAACTATGGCTACACCTTC. It is translated as CASSSTGITNYGYTF.

The chain recombines TRBV5-6 with TRBJ1-1, with D perhaps matching TRBD1 (5 bases). This CDR3 has 16 residues. The V end was cut by 0 bases, the J end by 0 bases, with 12 bases between. In germline, CDR1 is SGHDT, CDR2 YYEEEE. CDR3 DNA sequence: TGTGCCAGCAGCTTGGAGGTGGGACGGGTGAACACTGAAGCTTTCTTT. This codes for CASSLEVGRVNTEAFF. Supplemented by reference TRBV5-6 and TRBJ1-1, the full variable domain reads DAGVTQSPTHLIKTRGQQVTLRCSPKSGHDTVSWYQQALGQGPQFIFQYYEEEERQRGNFPDRFSGHQFPNYSSELNVNALLLGDSALYLCASSLEVGRVNTEAFFGQGTRLTVV.